The T cell receptor (beta chain) described here comes from a study of blood T cell repertoires in COVID-19. This CDR3 is 12 amino acids long. The germline gives CDR1 MNHEY, CDR2 SMNVEV (reference sequence). After removal of 5 bases from V and 4 bases from J, the junction contained 1 base not matched to a gene. Profiled with immunoSEQ multiplex PCR; TCRdb holds only in-frame clones, not every one. The sample carries about 200,000 clones, 65% to 90% recorded once. The material sequenced was peripheral blood. This sequence joins TRBV27 and TRBJ1-2; TRBD1 aligns across 7 bases. The clonotype was recovered from a man aged 45-65 years with acute or convalescent COVID-19. CDR3 coding DNA: TGTGCCAGCAGTCGACAGGGCTATGGCTACACCTTC. It codes for CASSRQGYGYTF.